Following are 5 T cell receptor beta chains from one sample sequenced in a study of cytomegalovirus exposure and HLA in healthy donors. Only in-frame clones appear in the TCRdb table, and some are missing; sequencing was by immunoSEQ multiplex PCR. Among under 250,000 clones, around 86% were seen once, and the ten largest hold roughly 2%. The sequencing sample was made of PBMCs. The receptors stem from a woman aged 18-35 years in good health and CMV-seropositive.

The rearrangement links TRBV5-1 to TRBJ2-1; TRBD1 matches at 7 bases. After removal of 8 bases from V and 3 bases from J, the junction contained 11 bases not matched to a gene. The CDR3 has 15 amino acids. CDR1 is SGHRS, CDR2 YFSETQ, per germline. The CDR3 region is CASREVYRGYNEQFF. The CDR3 DNA is TGCGCCAGTCGAGAGGTGTACAGGGGCTACAATGAGCAGTTCTTC.

This chain joins TRBV14 and TRBJ1-2, with a tentative D call TRBD1 (6 bases). Trimming pared 0 bases from V and 2 bases from J, leaving 13 bases between. From germline, CDR1 is SGHDN and CDR2 FVKESK. The CDR3 runs to 16 residues. The CDR3 loop reads CASSQEEAGANYGYTF. CDR3 bases: TGTGCCAGCAGCCAAGAGGAAGCAGGGGCCAACTATGGCTACACCTTC.

This rearrangement joins TRBV28 to TRBJ1-1; D possibly corresponds to TRBD1 (5 bases). V was cut by 2 bases and J by 1 base, with 8 bases left in between. Germline V lookup: CDR1 MDHEN, CDR2 SYDVKM. The CDR3 runs 14 residues. For the CDR3, the DNA is TGTGCCAGCAGTTTAGTGCAGGGGAACACTGAAGCTTTCTTT. It yields the protein CASSLVQGNTEAFF.

This chain's CDR3 is CASSFRLAGTAGELFF. The DNA for the CDR3 is TGTGCCAGCAGTTTCCGACTAGCGGGAACTGCCGGGGAGCTGTTTTTT. V and J are TRBV27 and TRBJ2-2; 11 bases agree with TRBD2. In germline, CDR1 is MNHEY, CDR2 SMNVEV (reference sequence). Trimming removed 3 bases from V and 6 bases from J; junction bases left unmatched: 6. The CDR3 runs 16 residues.

The CDR3 DNA reads TGTGCCAGCAGCCCACAGGAACAAGAGACCCAGTACTTC. Translation gives CASSPQEQETQYF. V usage is TRBV14 and J usage is TRBJ2-5, with D possibly being TRBD1 (5 bases). Trimming cost V 4 bases and J 2 bases, with 8 bases left between them. CDR3 length equals 13 residues. CDR1 is SGHDN, CDR2 FVKESK, per germline.